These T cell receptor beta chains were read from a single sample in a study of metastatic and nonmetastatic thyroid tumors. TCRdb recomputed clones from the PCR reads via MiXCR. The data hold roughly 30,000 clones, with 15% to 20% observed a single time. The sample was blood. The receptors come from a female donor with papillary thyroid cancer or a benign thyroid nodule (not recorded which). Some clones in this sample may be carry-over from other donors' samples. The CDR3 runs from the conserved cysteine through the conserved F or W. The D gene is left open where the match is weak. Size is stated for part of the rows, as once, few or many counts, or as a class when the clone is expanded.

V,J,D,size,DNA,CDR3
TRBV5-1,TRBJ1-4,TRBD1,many,TGCGCCAGCAGCTTGGGGCTGGGACAGGGTGGCGAAAAACTGTTTTTT,CASSLGLGQGGEKLFF
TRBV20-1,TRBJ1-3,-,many,TGCAGTGCTAGCCCCTTCTCTGGAAACACCATATATTTT,CSASPFSGNTIYF
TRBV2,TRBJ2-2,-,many,TGTGCCAGCAGTGAATCGGGGCACAACACCGGGGAGCTGTTTTTT,CASSESGHNTGELFF
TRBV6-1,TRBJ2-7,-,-,TGTGCCAGCAGTGAGCATATCGACTCCTACGAGCAGTACTTC,CASSEHIDSYEQYF
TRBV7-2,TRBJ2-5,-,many,TGTGCCAGCAGCTTAGGATCCTTAGAGACCCAGTACTTC,CASSLGSLETQYF
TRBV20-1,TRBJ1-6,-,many,TGCAGTGCCGAGGGACATCCGAATTCACCCCTCCACTTT,CSAEGHPNSPLHF
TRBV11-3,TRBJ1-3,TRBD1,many,TGTGCCAGCAGCTCGGGACAGTTGGGAAACACCATATATTTT,CASSSGQLGNTIYF
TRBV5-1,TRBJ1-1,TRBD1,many,TGCGCCAGCAGCTTGGGCGGGGGACGGACAGGCTGGATGAACACTGAAGCTTTCTTT,CASSLGGGRTGWMNTEAFF
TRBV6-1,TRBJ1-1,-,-,TGTGCCAGCAGTGTTGCGACAGCCAAGAACACTGAGGCTTTCTTT,CASSVATAKNTEAFF
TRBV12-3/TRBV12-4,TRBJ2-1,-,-,TGTGCCAGCGGGAGGAGCTCCTACAATGAGCAGTTCTTC,CASGRSSYNEQFF
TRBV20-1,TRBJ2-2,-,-,TGCAGTGCTACGATGACTCAGCCTATCGCCTGGGAGCTGTTTTTT,CSATMTQPIAWELFF
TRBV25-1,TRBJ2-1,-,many,TGTGCCAGCAGTGGGACCTACAATGAGCAGTTCTTC,CASSGTYNEQFF
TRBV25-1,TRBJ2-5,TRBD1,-,TGTGCCAGCAGTGTGTTAGGGACAGGGGGCGACGAGACCCAGTACTTC,CASSVLGTGGDETQYF
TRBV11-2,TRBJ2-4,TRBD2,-,TGTGCCAGCAGCCTCAATAGCGGGAGAGTAGCCAAAAACATTCAGTACTTC,CASSLNSGRVAKNIQYF